These 8 T cell receptor beta chains share one sample of origin, sequenced in a study of shared clonotypes between healthy human individuals. The assay was immunoSEQ multiplex PCR, and TCRdb's table has in-frame clones only and misses some. The sample contains 2 million to 3 million clones, approximately 93% of which appear only once. Sequencing was carried out using naive CD4+ T cells from PBMCs. Subset in this sample: CD45RA+ positively selected. The receptors were sampled from a man younger than 35 in good health. Some clones in this sample may be carry-over from other donors' samples.

The rearrangement uses TRBV29-1 and TRBJ2-3, with TRBD2 identical over 7 bases. The CDR3 runs 16 residues. Trimming at V came to 1 base and at J to 0 bases, leaving 7 bases not matched to a gene. Per the germline V gene, CDR1 is SQVTM and CDR2 is ANQGSEA. The CDR3 here is CSVEGDSRGSTDTQYF. In nucleotides, the CDR3 is TGCAGCGTTGAAGGGGATTCGCGGGGGAGCACAGATACGCAGTATTTT.

V gene TRBV7-3 combines with J gene TRBJ2-1; no firm D call. V shed 2 bases and J shed 0 bases, with 8 bases lying between them. The germline CDR1 and CDR2 sequences are SGHTA and FQGTGA. This CDR3 has 15 amino acids. CDR3 protein: CASSLQLSSYNEQFF. Written as DNA, the CDR3 is TGTGCCAGCAGCTTACAACTGAGCTCCTACAATGAGCAGTTCTTC.

The chain employs TRBV25-1 and TRBJ1-2; D unclear. CDR1 and CDR2 from the germline V gene are MGHDK and SYGVNS. This CDR3 region has 13 residues. The ends were cut back, 2 bases at V and 4 bases at J, with 8 bases in the middle. The CDR3 loop reads CASSEEWSYGYTF. Written as DNA, the CDR3 is TGTGCCAGCAGTGAAGAGTGGAGCTATGGCTACACCTTC.

A remark on this clone: Other DNA sequences in this specimen translate into the identical CDR3. This chain links TRBV7-8 with TRBJ1-3; D is undetermined. Trimming took 1 base from V and 0 from J, leaving 4 bases between them. The CDR3 has 14 amino acids. The germline CDR1 and CDR2 sequences are SGHVS and FQNEAQ. The DNA of the CDR3 is TGTGCCAGCAGCTTAGGGGTCTCTGGAAACACCATATATTTT. This codes for CASSLGVSGNTIYF.

The CDR3 reads CATGQGNYGYTF. The CDR3 nucleotides read TGTGCCACCGGACAGGGAAACTATGGCTACACCTTC. The chain recombines TRBV19 with TRBJ1-2; 8 bases are shared with TRBD1. The CDR3 extends over 12 amino acids. Germline lookup yields CDR1 LNHDA and CDR2 SQIVND (reference sequence). The V segment lost 10 bases and the J segment 2 bases; nucleotides outside the gene matches: 3.

The rearrangement joins TRBV27 to TRBJ1-3; weak D call: TRBD1 (5 bases). The V end lost 2 bases, the J end lost 2 bases, and 13 bases lay between the germline ends. Germline V gene lookup returns CDR1 MNHEY and CDR2 SMNVEV (reference sequence). The CDR3 has 16 amino acids. CDR3 region: CASSLSGRVPGNTIYF. The CDR3 bases are TGTGCCAGCAGTTTAAGTGGCAGGGTTCCTGGAAACACCATATATTTT.

This chain uses TRBV27 with TRBJ1-5; D ambiguous. Germline CDR1 MNHEY, CDR2 SMNVEV (reference sequence). CDR3 length: 15 residues. The V end lost 5 bases, the J end lost 5 bases, and 16 bases lay between the germline ends. The CDR3 coding sequence is TGTGCCAGCAGTGAATCGGGCGGAACCCATCAGCCCCAGCATTTT. Translated: CASSESGGTHQPQHF.

The chain is built from TRBV28 and TRBJ2-7; a possible D gene is TRBD1 (6 bases). The CDR3 has 14 amino acids. Germline assignment: CDR1 MDHEN and CDR2 SYDVKM. V lost 3 bases to trimming and J lost 1 base, with 10 bases between them. CDR3 sequence: CASSFTGISYEQYF. The CDR3 DNA reads TGTGCCAGCAGTTTTACAGGGATATCCTACGAGCAGTACTTC.